The present T cell receptor beta chain was sequenced within a study of OX40 agonist ivuxolimab in advanced cancers. Study-level information: Participants averaged roughly 60 years of age (range about 23 to 80) and were 75% to 90% male. One hepatocellular carcinoma and two cutaneous melanoma patients partially responded.

The data were produced by immunoSEQ multiplex PCR, yet TCRdb's version contains in-frame clones alone and is incomplete. The repertoire holds approximately 71,000 clones, with 82% as singletons. The length of the CDR3 is 11 residues. The V gene's germline CDR1 is SGHNT and CDR2 YYREEE (reference sequence). Trimming left V 1 base short and J 5 bases short, with 4 bases between. Sequences were derived from CD4+ or CD8+ T cells sorted from blood, sampled in a trial of the OX40 agonist ivuxolimab. This sequence joins TRBV5-4 and TRBJ2-7; D remains ambiguous. This sequence originates from an adult with an advanced solid tumor such as melanoma, head and neck, liver or kidney cancer. The CDR3 loop is CASSLRNEQYF. The CDR3 DNA reads TGTGCCAGCAGCTTGAGGAACGAGCAGTACTTC.